The next 19 T cell receptor beta chains were all read from a single sample in a study of chemoradiotherapy in HPV16-positive cancers. The assay was immunoSEQ multiplex PCR, and TCRdb's table has in-frame clones only and misses some. The sample has approximately 9,200 clones, around 74% seen once. This sample comprised tumor tissue, obtained from a patient who underwent chemoradiotherapy. The receptors stem from a human donor with HPV-associated anogenital cancer.

V gene TRBV29-1 combines with J gene TRBJ1-2; D may be TRBD1 (6 bases). The CDR3 extends over 13 amino acids. V was pared by 7 bases and J by 6 bases, with 18 bases between. Germline V gene lookup returns CDR1 SQVTM and CDR2 ANQGSEA. Here the CDR3 reads CSATGPDLNGYTF. The CDR3, as DNA: TGCAGCGCCACAGGGCCCGACTTAAATGGCTACACCTTC.

This clone was recorded a few times. The J gene is TRBJ1-2, the V gene TRBV6-5; no reliable D call. The CDR3 contains 15 residues. The germline CDR1 and CDR2 sequences are MNHEY and SVGAGI. The V end lost 0 bases, the J end lost 8 bases, and 16 bases lay between the germline ends. CDR3: CASSYSSGRGWGYTF. Here the CDR3 DNA reads TGTGCCAGCAGTTACTCGAGCGGCCGAGGATGGGGCTACACCTTC.

This chain links TRBV19 with TRBJ1-4; D perhaps matches TRBD1 (5 bases). Germline assignment: CDR1 LNHDA and CDR2 SQIVND (reference sequence). V was shortened by 7 bases and J by 1 base, with 13 bases between the two germline ends. The CDR3 spans 15 residues. The CDR3 loop reads CASTKWGGTNEKLFF. DNA of the CDR3: TGTGCCAGTACTAAATGGGGGGGAACTAATGAAAAACTGTTTTTT.

The V and J genes are TRBV6-4 and TRBJ1-5; D perhaps matches TRBD1 (5 bases). Per germline, CDR1 MRHNA and CDR2 SNTAGT. Trimming removed 4 bases from V and 0 bases from J, with 16 bases in between. The CDR3 sequence is 17 residues long. CDR3 DNA: TGTGCCAGCAGTGGAGGGGCCGGACTCATTAGCAATCAGCCCCAGCATTTT. It translates to CASSGGAGLISNQPQHF.

This rearrangement joins TRBV11-1 to TRBJ1-5; no clear D. The V and J ends lost 5 bases and 7 bases respectively, with 12 bases between them. The germline V gene encodes CDR1 SGHAT and CDR2 FQDESV (reference sequence). This CDR3 has 13 amino acids. The CDR3 DNA sequence: TGTGCCAGCAGCGTGACGAGAGAGCAGCCCCAGCATTTT. As protein: CASSVTREQPQHF.

CDR3 residues: CASSLSGGYTSTDTQYF. CDR3 sequence (DNA): TGTGCCAGCAGTTTAAGCGGGGGTTACACTAGCACAGATACGCAGTATTTT. This chain links TRBV28 with TRBJ2-3; TRBD2 matches at 8 bases. CDR3 size: 17 residues. Trimming took 2 bases from V and 0 from J; bases not matched to a gene: 7. The germline gives CDR1 MDHEN, CDR2 SYDVKM. The complete variable domain, with remaining parts taken from reference TRBV28 and TRBJ2-3, reads DVKVTQSSRYLVKRTGEKVFLECVQDMDHENMFWYRQDPGLGLRLIYFSYDVKMKEKGDIPEGYSVSREKKERFSLILESASTNQTSMYLCASSLSGGYTSTDTQYFGPGTRLTVL.

This clone has a single count. V is TRBV6-1 and J is TRBJ1-5; 7 bases match TRBD1. The CDR3 totals 17 residues. Trimming removed 4 bases from V and 1 base from J; junction bases left unmatched: 10. Germline loops: CDR1 MNHNS, CDR2 SASEGT. The CDR3 sequence: CASSGQGWGVSNQPQHF. CDR3 coding DNA: TGTGCCAGCAGTGGACAGGGTTGGGGCGTGAGCAATCAGCCCCAGCATTTT.

The chain couples TRBV18 to TRBJ1-3; D is unresolved. The CDR3 totals 15 residues. Germline V gene lookup returns CDR1 KGHSH and CDR2 LQKENI. V was shortened by 1 base and J by 2 bases, with 9 bases between the two germline ends. The CDR3, as DNA: TGTGCCAGCTCACCACTGGACGTGGCTGGAAACACCATATATTTT. This gives the protein CASSPLDVAGNTIYF.

This sequence joins TRBV2 and TRBJ2-3; 10 bases map to TRBD2. V trimming: 10 bases; J trimming: 3 bases; junction bases outside the gene matches: 7. CDR3 length equals 14 residues. CDR1 is SNHLY and CDR2 is FYNNEI in the germline V gene. This chain's CDR3 is CAISSGGGTDTQYF. The CDR3, as DNA: TGTGCCATCTCTAGCGGGGGTGGGACAGATACGCAGTATTTT.

The rearrangement uses TRBV10-3 and TRBJ2-3; the D gene is possibly TRBD1 (5 bases). CDR1 ENHRY and CDR2 SYGVKD come from the germline V gene. V gave up 3 bases and J gave up 10 bases, with 20 bases separating them. The CDR3 runs 15 residues. The CDR3: CAISDGRVFSPAQYF. Written as DNA, the CDR3 is TGTGCCATCAGTGATGGCAGGGTTTTTTCTCCAGCGCAGTATTTT.

The J gene is TRBJ1-1, the V gene TRBV19, with unresolved D. CDR1 LNHDA and CDR2 SQIVND come from the germline V gene (reference sequence). There are 11 residues in the CDR3. With 4 bases removed from V and 6 bases from J, the gap between germline ends came to 6 bases. CDR3 DNA: TGTGCCAGTAGTAACGGGGCTGAAGCTTTCTTT. It translates to CASSNGAEAFF.

The V gene is TRBV5-4, the J gene TRBJ1-1; D uncertain. The CDR3 spans 15 residues. Deletions cut 2 bases from V and 1 base from J, with 12 bases between. Germline V CDR1 and CDR2: SGHNT, YYREEE (reference sequence). The CDR3 DNA reads TGTGCCAGCAGCTTTCGAGAGGGAAGGAACACTGAAGCTTTCTTT. It encodes CASSFREGRNTEAFF.

The chain employs TRBV5-4 and TRBJ1-4, with a weak D call TRBD1 (5 bases). V was cut by 4 bases and J by 8 bases, with 24 bases left in between. This CDR3 has 17 residues. Germline V gene data show CDR1 as SGHNT and CDR2 as YYREEE (reference sequence). The chain's CDR3 is CASSGGGMTGPPEKLFF. The CDR3 coding sequence is TGTGCCAGCAGCGGGGGGGGAATGACGGGACCGCCAGAAAAACTGTTTTTT.

The chain uses TRBV6-1 and TRBJ1-1; a weak D match, TRBD1 (6 bases). The CDR3 spans 16 residues. With 4 bases removed from V and 7 bases from J, the gap between germline ends came to 22 bases. The germline V gene encodes CDR1 MNHNS and CDR2 SASEGT. CDR3 sequence: CASSALPGLGGGEAFF. DNA of the CDR3: TGTGCCAGCAGTGCCCTGCCGGGACTAGGAGGGGGTGAAGCTTTCTTT.

V gene TRBV27 combines with J gene TRBJ2-7; the match to TRBD2 covers 7 bases. Germline V gene data show CDR1 as MNHEY and CDR2 as SMNVEV (reference sequence). After removal of 5 bases from V and 4 bases from J, the junction contained 8 bases not matched to a gene. The CDR3 is 14 residues long. The DNA for the CDR3 is TGTGCCAGCAGTAAACCGGGACTACCGTACGAGCAGTACTTC. Amino acid sequence: CASSKPGLPYEQYF.

The CDR3 DNA sequence: TGTGCCAGCAGAACCATCCGTACGTGGGAGAGCACAGATACGCAGTATTTT. It specifies CASRTIRTWESTDTQYF. This chain links TRBV11-2 with TRBJ2-3, with D possibly matching TRBD2 (5 bases). Germline loops: CDR1 SGHAT, CDR2 FQNNGV. This CDR3 has 17 residues. The V gene lost 6 bases and the J gene lost 0 bases, with 19 bases spanning the gap.

This clone turned up a few times. The chain employs TRBV4-3 and TRBJ1-2, with a tentative D call TRBD1 (6 bases). V was cut by 4 bases and J by 6 bases, with 15 bases left in between. This CDR3 spans 14 amino acids. Germline V gives CDR1 LGHNA, CDR2 YSLEER. CDR3 nucleotide sequence: TGCGCCAGCAGCCGGGAGGGGGGGATCCATGGCTACACCTTC. Translating it yields CASSREGGIHGYTF.

This chain uses TRBV5-1 with TRBJ2-1, with D perhaps given as TRBD1 or TRBD2 (5 bases each). The V gene lost 0 bases and the J gene lost 6 bases, with 10 bases spanning the gap. Germline V gene lookup returns CDR1 SGHRS and CDR2 YFSETQ. The CDR3 is 14 amino acids. For the CDR3, the DNA is TGCGCCAGCAGCTTGGAGGGACGGATCAATGAGCAGTTCTTC. Translation: CASSLEGRINEQFF.

The chain carries TRBV11-2 and TRBJ1-3; D is ambiguous. In germline, CDR1 is SGHAT, CDR2 FQNNGV. The germline V and J ends were trimmed by 0 bases and 10 bases, with 10 bases remaining between them. This CDR3 region has 13 residues. CDR3 nucleotides: TGTGCCAGCAGCTTAGAGGGTAGCTCGACCATATATTTT. Its protein is CASSLEGSSTIYF.